The clone carrying this T cell receptor (beta chain) was observed a handful of times. Antigen specificity is unknown. The data stem from a study of cytomegalovirus exposure and HLA in healthy donors. The study, taken as a whole, reports: In a later analysis, at a false discovery rate of 0.05, 17,000 or so TCR beta sequences were associated with HLA alleles. The authors considered a cluster of highly shared sequence variants likely to be a sequencing artifact. Solely CMV serostatus was available to characterize immune exposure.

Donors in the study were healthy people who gave bone marrow. The CDR3 spans 16 residues. V was cut by 0 bases and J by 0 bases, with 12 bases left in between. Per the germline V gene, CDR1 is MNHEY and CDR2 is SMNVEV (reference sequence). The PCR employed 60 Vbeta primers together with 13 Jbeta primers. Method: immunoSEQ multiplex PCR; TCRdb's copy keeps in-frame clones and lacks some. The data show about 130,000 clones, more than 65% seen once. The chain is built from TRBV27 and TRBJ2-7, with unresolved D. The sequenced material came from PBMCs. This TCR came from a man in his forties or fifties in good health and CMV-seronegative. CDR3 protein: CASSLSAGLSSYEQYF. Written as DNA, the CDR3 is TGTGCCAGCAGTTTATCCGCAGGCCTAAGCTCCTACGAGCAGTACTTC.